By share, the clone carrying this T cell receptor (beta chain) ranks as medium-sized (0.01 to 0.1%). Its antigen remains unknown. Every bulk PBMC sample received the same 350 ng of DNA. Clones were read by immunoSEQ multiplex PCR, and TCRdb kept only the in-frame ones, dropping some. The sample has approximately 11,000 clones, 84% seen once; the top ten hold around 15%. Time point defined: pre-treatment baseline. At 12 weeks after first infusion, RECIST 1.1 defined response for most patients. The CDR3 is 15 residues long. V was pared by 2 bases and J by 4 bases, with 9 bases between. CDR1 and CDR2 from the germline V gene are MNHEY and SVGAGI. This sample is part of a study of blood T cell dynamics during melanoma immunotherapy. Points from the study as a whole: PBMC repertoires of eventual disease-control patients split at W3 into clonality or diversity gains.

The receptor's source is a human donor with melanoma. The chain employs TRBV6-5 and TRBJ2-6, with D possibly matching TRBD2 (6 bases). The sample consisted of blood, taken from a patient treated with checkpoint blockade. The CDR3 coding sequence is TGTGCCAGCAGTTACCCTAGCGCGGGGGCCAACGTCCTGACTTTC. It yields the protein CASSYPSAGANVLTF.